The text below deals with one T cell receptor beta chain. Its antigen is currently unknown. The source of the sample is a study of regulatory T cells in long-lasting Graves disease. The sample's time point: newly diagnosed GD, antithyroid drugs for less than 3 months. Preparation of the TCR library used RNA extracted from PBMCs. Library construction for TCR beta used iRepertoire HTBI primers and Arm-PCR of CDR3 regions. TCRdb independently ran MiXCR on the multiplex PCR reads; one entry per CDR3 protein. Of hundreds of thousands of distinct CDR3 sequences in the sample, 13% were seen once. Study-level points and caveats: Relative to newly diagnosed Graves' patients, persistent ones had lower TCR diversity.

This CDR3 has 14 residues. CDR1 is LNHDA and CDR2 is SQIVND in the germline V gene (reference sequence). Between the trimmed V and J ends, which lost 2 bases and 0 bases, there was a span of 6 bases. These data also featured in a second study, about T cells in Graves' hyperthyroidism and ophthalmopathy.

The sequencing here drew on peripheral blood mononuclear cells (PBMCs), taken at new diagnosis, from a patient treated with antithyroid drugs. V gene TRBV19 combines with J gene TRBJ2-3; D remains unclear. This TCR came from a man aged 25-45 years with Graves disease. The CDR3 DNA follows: TGTGCCAGTAGTATAAGACACAGCACAGATACGCAGTATTTT. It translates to CASSIRHSTDTQYF.